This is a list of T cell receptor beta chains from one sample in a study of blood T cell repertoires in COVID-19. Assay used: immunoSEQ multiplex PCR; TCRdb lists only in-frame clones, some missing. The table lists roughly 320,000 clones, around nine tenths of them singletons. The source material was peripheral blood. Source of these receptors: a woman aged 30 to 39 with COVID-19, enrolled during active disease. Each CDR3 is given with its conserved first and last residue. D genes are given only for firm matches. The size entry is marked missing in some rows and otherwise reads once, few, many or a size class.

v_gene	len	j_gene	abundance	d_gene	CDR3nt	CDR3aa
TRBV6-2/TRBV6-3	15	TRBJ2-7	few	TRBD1	TGTGCCAGCAGCCGTCCCGGGACAGGGTCCTACGAGCAGTACTTC	CASSRPGTGSYEQYF
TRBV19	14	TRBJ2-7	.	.	TGTGCCAGTAGTACGAAATTAGGGACATACGAGCAGTACTTC	CASSTKLGTYEQYF
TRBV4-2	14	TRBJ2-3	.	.	TGTGCCAGCAGCCAAGAAGGGGGGGCAGATACGCAGTATTTT	CASSQEGGADTQYF
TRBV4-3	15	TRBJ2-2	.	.	TGCGCCAGCAGCCGCTCTGCTGACTCGACCGGGGAGCTGTTTTTT	CASSRSADSTGELFF
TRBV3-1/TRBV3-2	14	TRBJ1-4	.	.	TGTGCCAGCAGCCAGAGCGGTGTGGGTGAAAAACTGTTTTTT	CASSQSGVGEKLFF
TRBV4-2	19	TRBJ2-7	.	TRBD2	TGTGCCAGCAGCCAAGAGGGTAGGACTAGCGGGGGGGGCAGCTACGAGCAGTACTTC	CASSQEGRTSGGGSYEQYF
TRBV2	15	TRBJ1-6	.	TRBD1	TGTGCCAGCAGTGTGGGACAGGGAGCAAATTCACCCCTCCACTTT	CASSVGQGANSPLHF
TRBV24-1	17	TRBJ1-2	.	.	TGTGCCACCAGTGATTTAAAAGGAAGCGAGGCTAACTATGGCTACACCTTC	CATSDLKGSEANYGYTF
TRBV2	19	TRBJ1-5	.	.	TGTGCCAGCAGTGTGGAGAGAGAATGGGGCCTATATAGCAATCAGCCCCAGCATTTT	CASSVEREWGLYSNQPQHF
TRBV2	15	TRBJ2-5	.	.	TGTGCCAGCAGTTCCTCAGGGGGGATTCGGGAGACCCAGTACTTC	CASSSSGGIRETQYF
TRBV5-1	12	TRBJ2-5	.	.	TGCGCCAGCAGCTTTGAGGAGGGGACCCAGTACTTC	CASSFEEGTQYF
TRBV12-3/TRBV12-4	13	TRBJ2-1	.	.	TGTGCCAGCAGTTTACTCGGACGGGGGGAGCAGTTCTTC	CASSLLGRGEQFF
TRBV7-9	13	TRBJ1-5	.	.	TGTGCCAGCAGCTTATCAGGGGTTCAGCCCCAGCATTTT	CASSLSGVQPQHF
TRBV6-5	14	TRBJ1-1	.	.	TGTGCCAGCAGTTCCCGGACAGTGAACACTGAAGCTTTCTTT	CASSSRTVNTEAFF
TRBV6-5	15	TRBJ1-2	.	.	TGTGCCAGCAGGGCAACAGGGCTGGGGTGGTATGGCTACACCTTC	CASRATGLGWYGYTF
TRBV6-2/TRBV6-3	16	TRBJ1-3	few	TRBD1	TGTGCCAGCAGTAATACGGGACAGCTCCTGGGAAACACCATATATTTT	CASSNTGQLLGNTIYF
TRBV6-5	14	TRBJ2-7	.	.	TGTGCCAGCAGTCCCCTAGCTCTTTCCTACGAGCAGTACTTC	CASSPLALSYEQYF
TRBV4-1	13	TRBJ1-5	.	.	TGCGCCAGCGCACCGGCGGGCAATCAGCCCCAGCATTTT	CASAPAGNQPQHF
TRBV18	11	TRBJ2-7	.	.	TGTGCCAGCTCACCCTACTACGAGCAGTACTTC	CASSPYYEQYF
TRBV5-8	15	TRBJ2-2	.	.	TGTGCCAGCAGCTTTGGGACTTCACCCACCGGGGAGCTGTTTTTT	CASSFGTSPTGELFF
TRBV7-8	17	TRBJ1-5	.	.	TGTGCCAGCAGCCGAACAGGGTTGGGATATAGCAATCAGCCCCAGCATTTT	CASSRTGLGYSNQPQHF
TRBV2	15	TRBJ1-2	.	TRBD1	TGTGCCAGCAGTGAAGCCCCCGGACAGGATTATGGCTACACCTTC	CASSEAPGQDYGYTF
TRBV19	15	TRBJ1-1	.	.	TGTGCCAGTAGTATATCGGGAGGGGGTGGCACTGAAGCTTTCTTT	CASSISGGGGTEAFF
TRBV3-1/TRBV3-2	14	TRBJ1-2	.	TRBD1	TGTGCCAGCGGACAGGGGGCCACTAACTATGGCTACACCTTC	CASGQGATNYGYTF
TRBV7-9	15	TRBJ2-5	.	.	TGTGCCAGCAGCTCGAGGACAGTCTTCCTGGAGACCCAGTACTTC	CASSSRTVFLETQYF
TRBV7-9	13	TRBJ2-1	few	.	TGTGCCAGCAGCTTTTCTCGGGACTTAGAGCAGTTCTTC	CASSFSRDLEQFF
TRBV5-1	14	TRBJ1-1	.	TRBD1	TGCGCCAGCAGCTTGGGGGACAGTGTCACTGAAGCTTTCTTT	CASSLGDSVTEAFF
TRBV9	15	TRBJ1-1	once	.	TGTGCCAGCAGCGTAGGCTCCAATATGGGGGAGGGAGCTTTCTTT	CASSVGSNMGEGAFF
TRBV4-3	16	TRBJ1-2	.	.	TGCGCCAGCAGCCAAGATAGGGCCGGGACATATTATGGCTACACCTTC	CASSQDRAGTYYGYTF
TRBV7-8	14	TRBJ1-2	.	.	TGTGCCAGCAGCTTAGCATCCGGTGACTATGGCTACACCTTC	CASSLASGDYGYTF
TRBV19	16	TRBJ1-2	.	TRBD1	TGTGCCAGTAGTATTGATAGTGCAGGGGGGAATGGTGGCTACACCTTC	CASSIDSAGGNGGYTF